This T cell receptor (beta chain) was sequenced for a study of early T cells in non-severe SARS-CoV-2 infection. Overall study context: It was bulk RNA from unsorted whole blood that was sequenced, and the chains were unpaired.

Individual cDNA molecules carried attached unique molecular identifiers. TCRdb re-called the 5' RACE reads with MiXCR, one entry per CDR3 protein. The sample includes some 60,000 distinct CDR3 sequences, about 10% seen only once; the top ten take 8.6%. The CDR3 runs to 14 residues. Trimming took off 7 bases at V and 6 bases at J, with 18 bases between the two ends. CDR1 and CDR2 (germline): MNHNS, SASEGT. The table lists this clonotype with many counts. The chain employs TRBV6-1 and TRBJ2-5; perhaps D is TRBD1 or TRBD2 (5 bases each). This sequence originates from an adult who was a healthcare worker with PCR-confirmed SARS-CoV-2 infection or an uninfected control (not recorded which). The sample comprised whole blood. The CDR3 sequence: CASMVGWDGKTQYF. The CDR3 coding sequence is TGTGCCAGCATGGTGGGGTGGGACGGGAAGACCCAGTACTTC.